The 8 T cell receptor beta chains reported below all come from one sample, sequenced in a study of blood T cell repertoires in COVID-19. Sequenced by immunoSEQ multiplex PCR; TCRdb stores in-frame clones only, minus some. The top ten clones hold roughly 7.1% of a sample with about 310,000 clones, around 87% of them seen once. Sequenced sample: peripheral blood. The origin of the receptors is a woman aged 45-65 years who had recovered from COVID-19.

The rearrangement links TRBV30 to TRBJ2-1; 9 bases are a match to TRBD2. The V segment lost 1 base and the J segment 7 bases; nucleotides outside the gene matches: 8. Germline V gene lookup returns CDR1 GTSNPN and CDR2 SVGIG (reference sequence). The CDR3 runs 15 residues. CDR3 loop: CAWSGLSGRGNEQFF. DNA for the CDR3: TGTGCCTGGAGTGGGCTTAGCGGGAGAGGGAATGAGCAGTTCTTC.

The rearrangement joins TRBV19 to TRBJ1-4; tentatively, D is TRBD1 (5 bases). Trimming shortened V by 5 bases and J by 5 bases, and 12 bases separated the two germline ends. The CDR3 loop spans 14 amino acids. The germline V gene has CDR1 LNHDA and CDR2 SQIVND (reference sequence). The CDR3: CASSPDRWNEKLFF. The CDR3 DNA reads TGTGCCAGTAGTCCCGACAGATGGAATGAAAAACTGTTTTTT. The variable domain in full, with the rest retrieved from reference TRBV19 and TRBJ1-4, is DGGITQSPKYLFRKEGQNVTLSCEQNLNHDAMYWYRQDPGQGLRLIYYSQIVNDFQKGDIAEGYSVSREKKESFPLTVTSAQKNPTAFYLCASSPDRWNEKLFFGSGTQLSVL.

For the CDR3, the DNA is TGTGCCAGCAGTTCGCAGGGATACCCTGGGGCCAACGTCCTGACTTTC. Its protein product is CASSSQGYPGANVLTF. This sequence joins TRBV6-2 or TRBV6-3 and TRBJ2-6, with D perhaps matching TRBD1 (5 bases). Trimming took 4 bases from V and 2 from J, leaving 12 bases between them. The length of the CDR3 is 16 residues. CDR1 is MNHEY and CDR2 is SVGEGT in the germline V gene.

The V and J genes are TRBV6-5 and TRBJ1-2, with D perhaps matching TRBD1 (6 bases). This CDR3 contains 13 residues. Germline V gene sequence: CDR1 MNHEY, CDR2 SVGAGI. V was clipped by 8 bases and J by 4 bases, with 14 bases between them. The CDR3 DNA reads as TGTGCCAGCCTTGAGGAAGGGGGCTATGGCTACACCTTC. Amino acids: CASLEEGGYGYTF.

There are a few counts of this clone. This chain uses TRBV12-3 or TRBV12-4 with TRBJ2-1; D is undetermined. The CDR3 length is 12 residues. The V end lost 5 bases, the J end lost 5 bases, and 7 bases lay between the germline ends. CDR3 sequence: CASSPIHNEQFF. CDR3 sequence (DNA): TGTGCCAGCAGTCCTATCCACAATGAGCAGTTCTTC.

V gene TRBV2 combines with J gene TRBJ1-2; unclear D gene. Trimming cost V 3 bases and J 6 bases, with 11 bases left between them. CDR3 length: 13 residues. From germline, CDR1 is SNHLY and CDR2 FYNNEI. CDR3 amino acids: CASSEEGVDGYTF. The CDR3 bases are TGTGCCAGCAGTGAGGAGGGAGTGGATGGCTACACCTTC.

The rearrangement links TRBV5-5 to TRBJ1-4; 9 nucleotides agree with TRBD1. CDR1 is SGHKS, CDR2 YYEKEE, per germline (reference sequence). The J segment lost 7 bases and the V segment lost 4 bases, leaving 8 bases of the junction unmatched. The CDR3 is 15 residues long. The CDR3 region is CASSHLRTGAEKLFF. CDR3 coding DNA: TGTGCCAGCAGCCATCTTCGGACAGGGGCTGAAAAACTGTTTTTT.

The rearrangement joins TRBV6-4 to TRBJ2-1, with TRBD2 identical over 13 bases. Germline lookup yields CDR1 MRHNA and CDR2 SNTAGT. This CDR3 contains 17 residues. V dropped 2 bases and J dropped 9; count of bases not matched to a gene: 10. CDR3 sequence: CASSDPGLAGVEGEQFF. The CDR3 nucleotides read TGTGCCAGCAGTGACCCCGGACTAGCGGGAGTAGAGGGTGAGCAGTTCTTC.